Listed below are T cell receptor beta chains from one sample, sequenced in a study of vaccination and CD4 T cells after COVID-19. Antigens of these TCRs are unknown. Each CDR3 protein is one row after TCRdb ran MiXCR on the PCR reads. The sample holds about 5,900 distinct CDR3 sequences; around 56% are singletons and the top ten take roughly a fifth. The source material was CD4+ T cells from blood, cultured in vitro. Receptor source: a human donor who had recovered from COVID-19. CDR3s include the opening cysteine and the closing phenylalanine or tryptophan. A row's size may be missing; if present it is once, few, many or a size class.

V gene	clone size	J gene	CDR3 protein
TRBV19	.	TRBJ2-1	CASSIDRDYLWDEQFF
TRBV18	.	TRBJ2-2	CASSPDRAITGELFF
TRBV25-1	.	TRBJ2-3	CASSGFASTDTQYF
TRBV20-1	few	TRBJ2-2	CSARGDTGNSDEELFF
TRBV7-9	.	TRBJ1-2	CASSLFGGQNYGYTF
TRBV28	.	TRBJ1-3	CASSRTGGGNTIYF
TRBV5-1	few	TRBJ2-3	CASSLLQGGTDTQYF
TRBV2	medium-sized	TRBJ1-1	CASSEYRGSTEAFF
TRBV10-3	.	TRBJ2-7	CAISGDRSYEQYF
TRBV20-1	few	TRBJ2-5	CSAREVPETQYF
TRBV15	.	TRBJ1-1	CATSRPGAEAFF
TRBV18	once	TRBJ1-2	CASSTGLSGNYGYTF
TRBV6-4	.	TRBJ2-2	CASSDSILRELFF
TRBV7-3	.	TRBJ2-2	CASAKGDVGGRAGELFF
TRBV20-1	.	TRBJ1-1	CSARISRRGTEAFF
TRBV7-6	few	TRBJ1-5	CASGQFNQPQHF
TRBV7-8	.	TRBJ2-7	CASSLLYEQYF
TRBV7-9	few	TRBJ1-1	CASSPPGGRDTEAFF
TRBV19	.	TRBJ2-6	CASSNERAGGLGANVLTF
TRBV6-2/TRBV6-3	.	TRBJ1-2	CASAPGQGNYGYTF
TRBV10-3	.	TRBJ2-3	CAITAAKASGGTDTQYF
TRBV30	once	TRBJ1-2	CAWGQPGQGNYGYTF
TRBV28	.	TRBJ1-2	CASTTDSFYGYTF
TRBV2	once	TRBJ2-2	CASSQIAGGSGELFF
TRBV7-9	few	TRBJ1-1	CASSPYSGTLYTEAFF
TRBV5-6	.	TRBJ2-7	CASSLGTGLGEQYF
TRBV27	.	TRBJ2-3	CASSLRSGGAADTQYF
TRBV19	.	TRBJ1-1	CANRRDRANTEAFF
TRBV2	.	TRBJ1-5	CASSEALWTGGNQPQHF
TRBV20-1	.	TRBJ1-2	CSAADRAYYGYTF
TRBV18	.	TRBJ1-1	CASSPGQRGSEAFF
TRBV7-9	few	TRBJ2-7	CASSLELGAYEQYF
TRBV2	.	TRBJ1-5	CASSEVIWGYSNQPQHF
TRBV27	.	TRBJ1-1	CASSLILGNTEAFF
TRBV30	.	TRBJ1-1	CAWSGDPSTEAFF
TRBV19	.	TRBJ1-6	CASSSDRGLSPLHF
TRBV10-1	few	TRBJ2-7	CASSFCSRGNSYEQYF
TRBV6-5	.	TRBJ1-2	CASSWTGGGGYTF
TRBV19	few	TRBJ1-5	CASGQGNQPQHF
TRBV27	.	TRBJ1-5	CASSLDRGLYQPQHF
TRBV7-2	few	TRBJ1-1	CASSFNRGSTEAFF
TRBV7-2	once	TRBJ2-1	CASSLGGVYNEQFF
TRBV19	few	TRBJ1-1	CASRILPGGTGYTEAFF
TRBV27	.	TRBJ2-1	CASSKPGLAVVEQFF
TRBV6-2/TRBV6-3	once	TRBJ1-1	CTSSFVLEAFF
TRBV27	.	TRBJ2-7	CASRQGQGGSYEQYF
TRBV2	.	TRBJ1-5	CASSGSRGWPQHF
TRBV19	.	TRBJ1-2	CASSSLSGYTF
TRBV7-2	.	TRBJ1-2	CASSLVGDRGSGYTF
TRBV20-1	.	TRBJ2-5	CSARPSGGRVKETQYF
TRBV19	.	TRBJ1-2	CASSIGPQLLVYTF
TRBV19	.	TRBJ2-3	CASSRLAGVRRDTQYF
TRBV20-1	.	TRBJ2-5	CSARLESETQYF
TRBV12-3/TRBV12-4	few	TRBJ1-1	CASSSLGQPRANTEAFF
TRBV6-1	.	TRBJ2-3	CASSGTSVSHFTDTQYF
TRBV27	few	TRBJ1-2	CASSGLDRDGYTF
TRBV24-1	.	TRBJ1-2	CASTREGEGYTF